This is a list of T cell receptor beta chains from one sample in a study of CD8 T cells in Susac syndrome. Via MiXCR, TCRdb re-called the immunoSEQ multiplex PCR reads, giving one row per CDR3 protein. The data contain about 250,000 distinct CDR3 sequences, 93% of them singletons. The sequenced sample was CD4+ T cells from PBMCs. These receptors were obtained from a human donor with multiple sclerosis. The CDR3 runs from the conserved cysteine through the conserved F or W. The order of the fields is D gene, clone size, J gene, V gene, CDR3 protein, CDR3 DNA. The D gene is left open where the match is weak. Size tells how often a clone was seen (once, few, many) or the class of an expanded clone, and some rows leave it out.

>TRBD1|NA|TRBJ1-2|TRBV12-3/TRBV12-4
CASSRQGTLYGYTF
TGTGCCAGCAGCCGACAGGGGACCCTCTATGGCTACACCTTC
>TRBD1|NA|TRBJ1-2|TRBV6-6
CASIEGGRVNGYTF
TGTGCCAGCATCGAAGGGGGCAGGGTAAATGGCTACACCTTC
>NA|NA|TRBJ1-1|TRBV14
CASSQGTTVTEAFF
TGTGCCAGCAGCCAAGGGACGACCGTAACTGAAGCTTTCTTT
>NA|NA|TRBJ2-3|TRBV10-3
CAINRQNTDTQYF
TGTGCCATCAACAGACAGAACACAGATACGCAGTATTTT
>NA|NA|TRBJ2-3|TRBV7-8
CASSSRWMSTDTQYF
TGTGCCAGCAGCTCCAGGTGGATGAGCACAGATACGCAGTATTTT
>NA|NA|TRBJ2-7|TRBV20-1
CSARVSSDFWQYF
TGCAGTGCTAGAGTTTCTTCGGACTTTTGGCAGTACTTC
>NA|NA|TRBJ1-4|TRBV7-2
CASSLVFAGANEKLFF
TGTGCCAGCAGCTTAGTTTTCGCCGGGGCTAATGAAAAACTGTTTTTT
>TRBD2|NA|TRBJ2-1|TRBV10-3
CAINSGVGPHNEQFF
TGTGCCATCAATAGCGGGGTAGGTCCGCACAATGAGCAGTTCTTC
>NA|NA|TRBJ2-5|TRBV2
CASRRGAGETQYF
TGTGCCAGCAGGAGGGGGGCGGGAGAGACCCAGTACTTC
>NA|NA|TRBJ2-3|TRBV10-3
CAISVGSSSTDTQYF
TGTGCCATCAGTGTCGGCTCTTCTAGCACAGATACGCAGTATTTT
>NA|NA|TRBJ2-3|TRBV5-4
CASASAGRTDTQYF
TGTGCCAGCGCGTCGGCGGGGCGCACAGATACGCAGTATTTT
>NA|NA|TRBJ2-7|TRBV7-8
CASSLGTSPLKEYF
TGTGCCAGCAGCCTCGGGACATCCCCTCTCAAGGAGTACTTC
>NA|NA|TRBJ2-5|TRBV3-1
CASSHGRDRGETQYF
TGTGCCAGCAGCCATGGACGGGACCGTGGAGAGACCCAGTACTTC
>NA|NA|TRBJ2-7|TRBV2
CASSGRPSVFGIADEQYF
TGTGCCAGCAGCGGGCGTCCGAGTGTTTTTGGAATAGCGGACGAGCAGTACTTC
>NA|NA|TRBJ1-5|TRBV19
CASSSQGSGQPQHF
TGTGCCAGTAGTTCACAGGGAAGTGGTCAGCCCCAGCATTTT
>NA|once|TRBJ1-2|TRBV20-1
CSARVPGPRGSYGYTF
TGCAGTGCTAGAGTCCCAGGGCCCCGCGGGTCGTATGGCTACACCTTC
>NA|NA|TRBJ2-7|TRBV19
CASSIGGTYEQYF
TGTGCCAGTAGTATAGGCGGGACCTACGAGCAGTACTTC
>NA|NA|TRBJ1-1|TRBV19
CASRNTEAFF
TGTGCCAGTAGGAACACTGAAGCTTTCTTT
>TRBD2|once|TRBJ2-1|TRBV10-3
CAISVGGSVNEQFF
TGTGCCATCAGTGTCGGCGGGAGTGTGAATGAGCAGTTCTTC
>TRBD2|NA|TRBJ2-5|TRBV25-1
CASSASGGAETQYF
TGTGCCAGCAGCGCTAGCGGGGGGGCGGAGACCCAGTACTTC
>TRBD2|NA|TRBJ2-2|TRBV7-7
CASSRKTSGAGELFF
TGTGCTAGCAGCCGAAAGACTAGCGGAGCCGGGGAGCTGTTTTTT
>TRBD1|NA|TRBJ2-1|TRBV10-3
CAISGDRQSGQFF
TGTGCCATCAGTGGGGACAGGCAATCGGGGCAGTTCTTC
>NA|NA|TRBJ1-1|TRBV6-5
CASSTMNTEAFF
TGTGCCAGCAGTACCATGAACACTGAAGCTTTCTTT
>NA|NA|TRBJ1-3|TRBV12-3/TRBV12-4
CASSPGTGKGNTIYF
TGTGCCAGCAGCCCAGGGACGGGGAAAGGGAACACCATATATTTT
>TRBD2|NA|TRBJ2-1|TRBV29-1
CSVGPSLSGGVHSYNEQFF
TGCAGCGTAGGGCCTTCCCTTAGCGGGGGGGTTCACTCCTACAATGAGCAGTTCTTC
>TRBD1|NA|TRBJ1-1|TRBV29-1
CSVASTGDDSEAFF
TGCAGCGTTGCTTCGACAGGGGACGACTCTGAAGCTTTCTTT
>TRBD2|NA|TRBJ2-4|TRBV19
CASTFSGGAKNIQYF
TGTGCATCTACTTTTAGCGGGGGGGCCAAAAACATTCAGTACTTC
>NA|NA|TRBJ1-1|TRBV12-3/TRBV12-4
CASSLLRRNTEAFF
TGTGCCAGCAGTTTACTCAGGCGGAACACTGAAGCTTTCTTT
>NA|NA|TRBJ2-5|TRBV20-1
CSARSTLQETQYF
TGCAGTGCTAGGTCCACTCTCCAAGAGACCCAGTACTTC
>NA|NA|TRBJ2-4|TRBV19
CASSRGAWGRADKNIQYF
TGTGCCAGTAGTAGGGGGGCCTGGGGCAGGGCGGACAAAAACATTCAGTACTTC
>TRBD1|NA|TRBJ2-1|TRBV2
CASSEIGTGGINEQFF
TGTGCCAGCAGTGAAATCGGGACAGGGGGTATAAATGAGCAGTTCTTC
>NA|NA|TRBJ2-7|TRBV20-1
CSATRVGDEQYF
TGCAGTGCTACCAGGGTAGGGGACGAGCAGTACTTC
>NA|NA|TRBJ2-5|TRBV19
CASSIKAAGPETQYF
TGTGCCAGTAGTATAAAGGCCGCGGGGCCAGAGACCCAGTACTTC
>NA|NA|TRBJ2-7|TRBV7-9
CASSFSSGWYEQYF
TGTGCCAGCAGCTTCTCTTCAGGGTGGTACGAGCAGTACTTC
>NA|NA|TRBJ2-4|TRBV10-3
CAISEGSWYPEVQAKNIQYF
TGTGCCATCAGTGAGGGTTCTTGGTACCCCGAGGTGCAAGCCAAAAACATTCAGTACTTC
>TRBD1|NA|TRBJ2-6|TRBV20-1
CSATNRGSRTGANVLTF
TGCAGTGCGACCAACAGGGGTTCTCGTACAGGGGCCAACGTCCTGACTTTC
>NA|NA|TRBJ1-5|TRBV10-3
CAISDQSLTRNQPQHF
TGTGCCATCAGTGATCAAAGTTTAACCCGAAATCAGCCCCAGCATTTT
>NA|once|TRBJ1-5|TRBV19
CASSMEPGNQPQHF
TGTGCCAGTAGTATGGAACCAGGGAATCAGCCCCAGCATTTT
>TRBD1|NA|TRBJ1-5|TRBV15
CATSLDRGLQPQHF
TGTGCCACCAGCCTGGACAGGGGGCTTCAGCCCCAGCATTTT
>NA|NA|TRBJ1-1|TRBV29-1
CSASGTAGDTEAFF
TGCAGCGCCTCCGGGACGGCGGGGGACACTGAAGCTTTCTTT
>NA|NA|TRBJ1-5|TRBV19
CASGRTSNQPQHF
TGTGCCAGTGGACGGACTAGCAATCAGCCCCAGCATTTT
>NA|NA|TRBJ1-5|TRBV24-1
CATSDKFWMSKDNSNQPQHF
TGTGCCACCAGTGATAAATTTTGGATGTCGAAAGACAATAGCAATCAGCCCCAGCATTTT
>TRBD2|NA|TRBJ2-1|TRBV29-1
CSVERLAGGSYNEQFF
TGCAGCGTTGAACGATTAGCGGGGGGGTCTTACAATGAGCAGTTCTTC
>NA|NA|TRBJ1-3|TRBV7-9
CASRDSRVPGNTIYF
TGTGCCAGCAGGGACTCCAGAGTCCCGGGAAACACCATATATTTT
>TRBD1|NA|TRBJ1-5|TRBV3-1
CASSPGQGFWQPQHF
TGTGCCAGCAGCCCGGGACAGGGCTTCTGGCAGCCCCAGCATTTT
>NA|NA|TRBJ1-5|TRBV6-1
CASSVHSGNNNQPQHF
TGTGCCAGCAGTGTCCACAGTGGAAACAACAATCAGCCCCAGCATTTT
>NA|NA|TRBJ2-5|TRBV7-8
CATTIGGGLGETQYF
TGTGCCACCACAATTGGGGGGGGGCTGGGAGAGACCCAGTACTTC
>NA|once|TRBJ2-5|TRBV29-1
CSVRKPIGLETQYF
TGCAGCGTCCGCAAGCCTATTGGGCTAGAGACCCAGTACTTC
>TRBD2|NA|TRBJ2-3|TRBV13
CASSPAGGNTDTQYF
TGTGCCAGCAGCCCAGCGGGGGGGAACACAGATACGCAGTATTTT
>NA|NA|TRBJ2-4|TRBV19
CASTAGQPNIQYF
TGTGCCAGTACGGCGGGACAGCCAAACATTCAGTACTTC